This TCR beta chain originates from a study of T cell responses to AZD1222 COVID-19 vaccine. Regarding the study as a whole: Scientists sampled the repertoires only once the peak T cell response had passed. Donors, mostly white British, included more females; clonal diversity was possibly underestimated. Of spike-specific TCRs, nearly half reportedly target regions left unmutated in variants.

The CDR3 has 14 residues. V shed 6 bases and J 6 bases; nucleotides not matched to a gene: 4. CDR1 and CDR2 from the germline V gene are MNHEY and SVGAGI. Profiling relied on immunoSEQ multiplex PCR, and the TCRdb table lists in-frame clones only, not all of them. This table holds approximately 180,000 clones, about 92% found once. A remark on this clone: Its antigen is not identified.

J is TRBJ2-2 and V is TRBV6-5, with 10 bases lining up with TRBD1. This sequence was found in an adult in good health. This material consisted of peripheral blood, taken on day 0 of AZD1222 vaccination. CDR3 in DNA: TGTGCCAGCAGGACCGGACAGGGGGCCGGGGAGCTGTTTTTT. Translation: CASRTGQGAGELFF.